A few counts support the clone carrying this T cell receptor beta chain. The data were taken from a study of early T cells in non-severe SARS-CoV-2 infection. The library protocol tagged individual cDNA molecules with unique molecular identifiers. From the 5' RACE reads, TCRdb called clonotypes with MiXCR, one entry per CDR3 protein. The sample contains about 55,000 distinct CDR3 sequences, approximately 8.4% of which appear only once. Germline-derived CDR1 and CDR2 are SGHAT and FQNNGV. The length of the CDR3 is 14 residues. V was cut by 1 base and J by 5 bases, with 12 bases left in between. The rearrangement links TRBV11-2 to TRBJ2-7; D unclear. The TCR comes from an adult who was a healthcare worker with PCR-confirmed SARS-CoV-2 infection or an uninfected control (not recorded which). Material: whole blood. The CDR3 region is CASSLVKGYDEQYF. The DNA of the CDR3 is TGTGCCAGCAGCTTAGTGAAGGGCTATGACGAGCAGTACTTC.